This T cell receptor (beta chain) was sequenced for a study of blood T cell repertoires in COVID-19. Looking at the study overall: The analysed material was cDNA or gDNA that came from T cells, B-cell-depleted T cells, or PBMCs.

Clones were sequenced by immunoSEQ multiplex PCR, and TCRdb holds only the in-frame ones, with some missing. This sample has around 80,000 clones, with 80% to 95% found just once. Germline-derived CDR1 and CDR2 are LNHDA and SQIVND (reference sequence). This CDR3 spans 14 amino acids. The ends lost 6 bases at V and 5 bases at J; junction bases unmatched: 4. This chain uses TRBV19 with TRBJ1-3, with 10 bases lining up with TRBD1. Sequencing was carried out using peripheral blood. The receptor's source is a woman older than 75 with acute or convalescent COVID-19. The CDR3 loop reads CASRWDRGRNTIYF. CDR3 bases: TGTGCCAGTAGATGGGACAGGGGTAGAAACACCATATATTTT.